This section outlines one T cell receptor (beta chain) sequence together with its context. Per the original data handling: The assay estimated nucleated cells by amplifying reference gene primers. TCRdb's table, derived via immunoSEQ multiplex PCR, lists solely in-frame clones and lacks some. V and J calls and clone size are as listed in that table; D and trimming were resolved from the DNA. The sample lists hundreds of thousands of clones; 75% to 90% were seen once. The data belong to a study of blood T cell repertoires in COVID-19. The wider study: COVID-19 samples collected from the United States, Italy and Spain covered acute and convalescent phases. Sample material is recorded as cDNA or gDNA derived from T cells, B-cell-depleted T cells, or PBMCs.

Patients from Seattle were sampled longitudinally, starting during active infection. The CDR3 is 17 residues long. Germline lookup yields CDR1 SGHRS and CDR2 YFSETQ. The ends lost 3 bases at V and 5 bases at J; junction bases unmatched: 15. This chain links TRBV5-1 with TRBJ1-1; 8 bases align to TRBD1. This TCR derives from a woman in her sixties or seventies with COVID-19, enrolled during active disease. The sequencing input was peripheral blood. The CDR3 sequence: CASSSAKTSGQGTEAFF. CDR3 bases: TGCGCCAGCAGCTCGGCAAAAACCTCCGGACAGGGTACTGAAGCTTTCTTT.